These 2 T cell receptor beta chains were sequenced from one sample in a study of blood T cell repertoires in COVID-19. Generated by immunoSEQ multiplex PCR, the TCRdb table keeps only in-frame clones and is missing some. The sample has roughly 200,000 clones; around 86% are singletons. Sequences were obtained from peripheral blood. These receptors came from a woman of 80 years or more with COVID-19, enrolled during active disease.

This clone is a singleton in its sample. V is TRBV19 and J is TRBJ2-1; 13 bases match TRBD2. Germline assignment: CDR1 LNHDA and CDR2 SQIVND (reference sequence). The CDR3 has 17 amino acids. The junction had 4 bases not matched to a gene; V was cut back by 1 base and J by 4 bases. The DNA of the CDR3 is TGTGCCAGTAGTATAGCAAGACTAGCGGGAGGTTACAATGAGCAGTTCTTC. It translates to CASSIARLAGGYNEQFF.

CDR3 amino acids: CAISKGQGSNSPLHF. CDR3 coding DNA: TGTGCCATCAGTAAAGGACAGGGAAGTAATTCACCCCTCCACTTT. This chain joins TRBV10-3 and TRBJ1-6; TRBD1 matches 8 bases. Germline CDR1 and CDR2: ENHRY and SYGVKD. The CDR3 has 15 residues. Germline trimming cut 5 bases from V and 6 bases from J; bases unmatched to any gene: 6.